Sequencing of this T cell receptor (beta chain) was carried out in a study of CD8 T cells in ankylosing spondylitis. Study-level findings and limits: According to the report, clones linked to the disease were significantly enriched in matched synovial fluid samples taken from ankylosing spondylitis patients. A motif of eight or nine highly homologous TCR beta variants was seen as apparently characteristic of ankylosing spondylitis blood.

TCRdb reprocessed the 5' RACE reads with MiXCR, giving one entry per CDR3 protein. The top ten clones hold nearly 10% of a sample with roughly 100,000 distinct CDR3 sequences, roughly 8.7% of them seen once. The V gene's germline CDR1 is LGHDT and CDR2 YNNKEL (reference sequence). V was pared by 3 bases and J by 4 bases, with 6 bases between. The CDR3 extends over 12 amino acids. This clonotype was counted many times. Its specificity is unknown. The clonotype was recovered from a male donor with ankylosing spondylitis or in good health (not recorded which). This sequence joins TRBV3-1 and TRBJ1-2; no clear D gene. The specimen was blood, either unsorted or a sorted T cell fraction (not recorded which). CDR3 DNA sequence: TGTGCCAGCAGCCAGGGGATCTATGGCTACACCTTC. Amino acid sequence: CASSQGIYGYTF.